This T cell receptor beta chain was sequenced during a study of CD8 T cells in Susac syndrome. Random hexamers were used to reverse transcribe an amount of 0.5 to 1 ug RNA. A multiplex approach, immunoSEQ multiplex PCR, amplified TCR beta CDR3 across 54 Vbeta and 13 Jbeta. TCRdb reprocessed the immunoSEQ multiplex PCR reads with MiXCR, giving one entry per CDR3 protein. The repertoire holds a few hundred thousand distinct CDR3 sequences, about 91% seen once, with over 0.05% in the top ten. Germline V gene sequence: CDR1 DFQATT, CDR2 SNEGSKA (reference sequence). The CDR3 totals 14 residues. V was clipped by 6 bases and J by 6 bases; unmatched bases: 11.

The rearrangement uses TRBV20-1 and TRBJ2-7, with TRBD2 matching 10 bases. The clonotype was recovered from a human donor with multiple sclerosis. Sequencing was done on a sample of CD4+ T cells from PBMCs. CDR3 in amino acids: CSAIKGTSDSEQYF. CDR3 bases: TGCAGTGCCATCAAGGGGACTAGCGACAGCGAGCAGTACTTC.